This TCR beta chain was recorded in a study of T cell responses to AZD1222 COVID-19 vaccine. Findings and limits, study-wide: None of the repertoires were sampled until the peak T cell response had passed.

The method was immunoSEQ multiplex PCR; TCRdb's version includes in-frame clones alone and lacks a portion of them. Seen here are about 120,000 clones, approximately 88% observed once, and the top ten hold about 5.6%. The CDR3 consists of 13 residues. The V and J ends lost 0 bases and 3 bases respectively, with 6 bases between them. Germline V lookup: CDR1 SGHRS, CDR2 YFSETQ. About this clone: Its cognate antigen is unknown.

The clonotype was recovered from an adult in good health. This sequence joins TRBV5-1 and TRBJ2-5; D ambiguous. Sequences were derived from peripheral blood, sampled on day 0 of AZD1222 vaccination. CDR3 amino acids: CASSLVREETQYF. For the CDR3, the DNA is TGCGCCAGCAGCTTGGTCCGGGAAGAGACCCAGTACTTC.